This entry lists 30 T cell receptor beta chains sequenced from one sample in a study of T-cell reconstitution after alpha-beta-depleted transplantation in children. Molecular barcoding with unique molecular identifiers was used for the TCRbeta library. TCRdb reanalysed the PCR reads using MiXCR and keeps one entry per CDR3 protein. The table lists about 420,000 distinct CDR3 sequences, roughly 16% of them singletons. Here the sequenced sample was PBMCs, mostly from graft donor cells, taken 360 days after TCRalphabeta/CD19-depleted stem cell transplant. These receptors were collected from a boy less than two years old who had a stem cell transplant for Wiskott-Aldrich syndrome, so the T cells may come from the graft donor.

The chain joins TRBV6-2 or TRBV6-3 to TRBJ2-7; 9 nucleotides match TRBD1. Unmatched junction bases numbered 9, after V lost 0 bases and J lost 6 bases. This CDR3 spans 16 amino acids. Germline V gene lookup returns CDR1 MNHEY and CDR2 SVGEGT. The DNA of the CDR3 is TGTGCCAGCAGTTACTCCTTCCGGGACAGGGTACCCGAGCAGTACTTC. Its protein product is CASSYSFRDRVPEQYF.

Only a few counts were recorded for this clonotype. The chain is built from TRBV4-1 and TRBJ2-2; D gene uncertain. Trimming pared 1 base from V and 4 bases from J, leaving 13 bases between. CDR3 length: 16 amino acids. From germline, CDR1 is MGHRA and CDR2 YSYEKL. Here the CDR3 DNA reads TGCGCCAGCAGCCAAGGGGTTAGTCAATTCACCGGGGAGCTGTTTTTT. Protein sequence: CASSQGVSQFTGELFF.

This clonotype was counted ten times or more. This chain joins TRBV7-6 and TRBJ2-6; D gene uncertain. The germline gives CDR1 SGHVS, CDR2 FNYEAQ. V lost 5 bases to trimming and J lost 0 bases, with 8 bases between them. This CDR3 spans 15 amino acids. CDR3 in DNA: TGTGCCAGCAGCCCCCGCTTCTCTGGGGCCAACGTCCTGACTTTC. Its translation is CASSPRFSGANVLTF.

This clonotype was recorded a few times. The chain joins TRBV27 to TRBJ1-5; no clear D. CDR1 and CDR2 from the germline V gene are MNHEY and SMNVEV (reference sequence). The V and J ends lost 6 bases and 5 bases respectively, with 14 bases between them. The CDR3 extends over 14 amino acids. DNA of the CDR3: TGTGCCAGCAGCCGACTAACCTGGGATCAGCCCCAGCATTTT. It translates to CASSRLTWDQPQHF.

This clonotype was observed a few times. This chain connects TRBV11-1 to TRBJ2-4; 16 bases are a match to TRBD2. V lost 5 bases and J lost 1; bases outside the gene matches: 8. Germline CDR1 SGHAT, CDR2 FQDESV (reference sequence). The CDR3 has 19 residues. The DNA for the CDR3 is TGTGCCAGCAGCGGACGGGGACTAGCGGGAGGGCCGGCCAAAAACATTCAGTACTTC. It encodes CASSGRGLAGGPAKNIQYF.

As DNA, the CDR3 is TGCGCCAGCAGGCGACTGGCTACTGGGGCCAACGTCCTGACTTTC. Encoded protein: CASRRLATGANVLTF. The chain is built from TRBV10-2 and TRBJ2-6; no definite D call. Trimming took 6 bases from V and 2 from J, leaving 11 bases between them. CDR3 length: 15 amino acids. CDR1 is WSHSY and CDR2 is SAAADI in the germline V gene.

The V gene is TRBV7-2, the J gene TRBJ2-2; a weak D match, TRBD2 (6 bases). The germline V gene has CDR1 SGHTA and CDR2 FQGNSA. With 6 bases removed from V and 7 bases from J, the gap between germline ends came to 18 bases. The CDR3 is made up of 15 amino acids. CDR3 nucleotides: TGTGCCAGCAGATTACTCGGGACTCCTGACGGGGAGCTGTTTTTT. Translation gives CASRLLGTPDGELFF.

V and J are TRBV18 and TRBJ2-7; no definite D call. CDR3 length: 15 residues. Trimming cost V 3 bases and J 2 bases, with 14 bases left between them. CDR1 is KGHSH and CDR2 is LQKENI in the germline V gene. CDR3 protein: CASSPKPDYTYEQYF. CDR3 in DNA: TGTGCCAGCTCACCGAAACCTGATTACACCTACGAGCAGTACTTC. The whole variable domain, filled in from reference TRBV18 and TRBJ2-7, reads NAGVMQNPRHLVRRRGQEARLRCSPMKGHSHVYWYRQLPEEGLKFMVYLQKENIIDESGMPKERFSAEFPKEGPSILRIQQVVRGDSAAYFCASSPKPDYTYEQYFGPGTRLTVT.

The gene calls are TRBV18 and TRBJ2-1; 12 bases are a match to TRBD2. The CDR3 has 17 residues. Losses at the gene ends were 3 bases for V and 8 bases for J; bases not matched to a gene: 11. From germline, CDR1 is KGHSH and CDR2 LQKENI. This CDR3 reads CASSPILTSGRWDEQFF. The DNA for the CDR3 is TGTGCCAGCTCACCGATTCTGACTAGCGGGAGATGGGATGAGCAGTTCTTC.

This clonotype came up a few times. V and J are TRBV5-6 and TRBJ1-4; D is possibly TRBD1 (6 bases). The V end was cut by 3 bases, the J end by 4 bases, with 16 bases between. The CDR3 loop spans 16 amino acids. CDR1 and CDR2 (germline): SGHDT, YYEEEE. The CDR3 loop is CASSSRQVNLNEKLFF. DNA for the CDR3: TGTGCCAGCAGCTCGAGACAGGTTAACCTTAATGAAAAACTGTTTTTT. Full variable domain (rest looked up from reference TRBV5-6 and TRBJ1-4): DAGVTQSPTHLIKTRGQQVTLRCSPKSGHDTVSWYQQALGQGPQFIFQYYEEEERQRGNFPDRFSGHQFPNYSSELNVNALLLGDSALYLCASSSRQVNLNEKLFFGSGTQLSVL.

The sample holds a few counts of this clonotype. This chain links TRBV24-1 with TRBJ2-1; no firm D call. The CDR3 loop spans 15 amino acids. V gave up 4 bases and J gave up 3 bases, with 12 bases separating them. CDR1 and CDR2 (germline): KGHDR, SFDVKD. Written as DNA, the CDR3 is TGTGCCACCAGTGACTTGGGAAAAAGCTACAATGAGCAGTTCTTC. Its translation: CATSDLGKSYNEQFF.

The CDR3 DNA reads as TGCAGTGCTCTGACAGGGCCCCACAGCTTCTCCTACGAGCAGTACTTC. Translation: CSALTGPHSFSYEQYF. The rearrangement joins TRBV20-1 to TRBJ2-7, with 7 bases identical to TRBD1. J lost 0 bases, V lost 5 bases, and 13 bases had no gene match. CDR3 length equals 16 residues. In germline, CDR1 is DFQATT, CDR2 SNEGSKA (reference sequence).

This clonotype was seen just once. The chain links TRBV18 to TRBJ2-7; a weak D match, TRBD2 (5 bases). Germline V gene lookup returns CDR1 KGHSH and CDR2 LQKENI. CDR3 length: 14 amino acids. Trimming left V 1 base short and J 5 bases short, with 12 bases between. The CDR3 DNA reads TGTGCCAGCTCACCACTTAAGAGAGGGAACGAGCAGTACTTC. It encodes CASSPLKRGNEQYF.

A few counts support this clonotype. This chain uses TRBV5-1 with TRBJ2-1; 16 bases are a match to TRBD2. Germline-derived CDR1 and CDR2 are SGHRS and YFSETQ. CDR3 length equals 18 residues. The V gene end was trimmed by 4 bases and the J gene end by 3 bases; junction bases not matched to a gene: 7. CDR3 in amino acids: CASSQGLAGGQRYNEQFF. The CDR3 bases are TGCGCCAGCAGCCAGGGACTAGCGGGGGGGCAGCGCTACAATGAGCAGTTCTTC.

The rearrangement joins TRBV12-3 or TRBV12-4 to TRBJ2-1; D is perhaps TRBD2 (6 bases). V was cut by 2 bases and J by 7 bases, with 9 bases left in between. This CDR3 comprises 13 residues. The chain's CDR3 is CASSLSTRNEQFF. For the CDR3, the DNA is TGTGCCAGCAGTTTATCGACTAGGAATGAGCAGTTCTTC.

V and J are TRBV4-2 and TRBJ1-1, with 7 bases lining up with TRBD1. The V and J ends lost 3 bases and 1 base, in that order; junction bases with no gene match: 14. The CDR3 loop spans 18 amino acids. The germline V gene encodes CDR1 LGHNA and CDR2 YNFKEQ. CDR3 residues: CASSQTRQGLLANTEAFF. CDR3 nucleotide sequence: TGTGCCAGCAGCCAGACTCGACAGGGTTTGTTAGCGAACACTGAAGCTTTCTTT.

The chain couples TRBV10-2 to TRBJ1-1, with TRBD1 matching 9 bases. V dropped 4 bases and J dropped 0; count of bases not matched to a gene: 6. The CDR3 loop spans 16 amino acids. Germline V CDR1 and CDR2: WSHSY, SAAADI. CDR3 region: CASSGPGTGMNTEAFF. The CDR3 nucleotides are TGCGCCAGCAGTGGTCCCGGGACAGGGATGAACACTGAAGCTTTCTTT.

The CDR3 nucleotides are TGCAGCGTCGGACTAGCGGGGGGGCCCCACGAGCAGTACTTC. Its protein is CSVGLAGGPHEQYF. V and J are TRBV29-1 and TRBJ2-7, with 15 bases aligning to TRBD2. The germline gives CDR1 SQVTM, CDR2 ANQGSEA. Trimming took 6 bases from V and 5 from J; bases not matched to a gene: 5. The CDR3 runs 14 residues.

This clonotype was counted at least ten times. This chain uses TRBV12-3 or TRBV12-4 with TRBJ2-7, with unresolved D. This CDR3 contains 15 residues. Trimming removed 3 bases from V and 0 bases from J, with 12 bases in between. CDR3 nucleotide sequence: TGTGCCAGCAGTTTCGGCGGAATTATCTCCTACGAGCAGTACTTC. Translating gives CASSFGGIISYEQYF.

The chain joins TRBV4-1 to TRBJ2-1; unclear D gene. Trimming took off 0 bases at V and 0 bases at J, with 6 bases between the two ends. Germline CDR1 is MGHRA and CDR2 is YSYEKL. The CDR3 extends over 15 amino acids. DNA for the CDR3: TGCGCCAGCAGCCAAGATTTTTCCTCCTACAATGAGCAGTTCTTC. It yields the protein CASSQDFSSYNEQFF.

This clonotype was counted a single time. The chain recombines TRBV12-3 or TRBV12-4 with TRBJ1-5; TRBD1 might be the D (6 bases). The CDR3 is 12 amino acids. V gave up 6 bases and J gave up 11 bases, with 14 bases separating them. The CDR3 is CASRQGLETQHF. The DNA of the CDR3 is TGTGCCAGCAGACAGGGTTTGGAGACCCAGCATTTT.

The table lists this clonotype with a few counts. The chain recombines TRBV29-1 with TRBJ2-5; no reliable D call. The CDR3 runs 11 residues. CDR1 and CDR2 from the germline V gene are SQVTM and ANQGSEA. Trimming left V 0 bases short and J 9 bases short, with 8 bases between. In DNA form, the CDR3 reads TGCAGCGTTGAAGATCGTTGGCCCCAGTACTTC. It specifies CSVEDRWPQYF. The full variable domain, with the rest looked up from reference TRBV29-1 and TRBJ2-5, is SAVISQKPSRDICQRGTSLTIQCQVDSQVTMMFWYRQQPGQSLTLIATANQGSEATYESGFVIDKFPISRPNLTFSTLTVSNMSPEDSSIYLCSVEDRWPQYFGPGTRLLVL.

The chain joins TRBV24-1 to TRBJ2-3, with 9 bases lining up with TRBD1. The CDR3 sequence is 14 residues long. After removal of 9 bases from V and 4 bases from J, the junction contained 7 bases not matched to a gene. Germline V CDR1 and CDR2: KGHDR, SFDVKD. CDR3 residues: CATGGTGKADTQYF. The CDR3, as DNA: TGTGCCACCGGAGGGACAGGGAAAGCAGATACGCAGTATTTT.

In this sample, this clonotype turned up a few times. The CDR3 DNA reads as TGCAGTGCTAGAGTACTAGCGGGGAGGAATGAGCAGTTCTTC. Protein: CSARVLAGRNEQFF. The chain couples TRBV20-1 to TRBJ2-1; TRBD2 agrees at 10 bases. V gave up 1 base and J gave up 7 bases; unmatched junction bases: 4. This CDR3 is built from 14 residues. Germline assignment: CDR1 DFQATT and CDR2 SNEGSKA (reference sequence).

V gene TRBV27 combines with J gene TRBJ1-4; 7 bases agree with TRBD1. The CDR3 spans 15 residues. V shed 6 bases and J 0 bases; nucleotides not matched to a gene: 4. Germline V gene sequence: CDR1 MNHEY, CDR2 SMNVEV (reference sequence). The CDR3 loop is CASRRQGATNEKLFF. DNA of the CDR3: TGTGCCAGCAGGAGACAGGGTGCAACTAATGAAAAACTGTTTTTT.

This clonotype has more than one count but fewer than ten. The J gene is TRBJ2-5, the V gene TRBV10-3; D may be TRBD1 (5 bases). V lost 4 bases and J lost 5, with 14 bases in between. In germline, CDR1 is ENHRY, CDR2 SYGVKD. CDR3 length equals 14 residues. The CDR3 spells CAISGQGIGETQYF. For the CDR3, the DNA is TGTGCCATCAGTGGGCAGGGTATCGGGGAGACCCAGTACTTC.

The J gene is TRBJ2-5, the V gene TRBV5-1, with TRBD1 matching over 8 bases. The CDR3 contains 16 residues. Trimming removed 5 bases from V and 0 bases from J; junction bases left unmatched: 9. The germline CDR1 and CDR2 sequences are SGHRS and YFSETQ. In DNA, the CDR3 is TGCGCCAGCAGATCCAGGGGGCCTGGGTACCAAGAGACCCAGTACTTC. Its protein is CASRSRGPGYQETQYF.

This clonotype was counted only a few times. This chain joins TRBV5-1 and TRBJ2-1; 7 nucleotides align to TRBD2. The CDR3 is 14 amino acids. Germline values: CDR1 SGHRS, CDR2 YFSETQ. V shed 2 bases and J 10 bases; nucleotides not matched to a gene: 9. CDR3 bases: TGCGCCAGCAGCTTCCGGACTAGGCTAGAGGAGCAGTTCTTC. This codes for CASSFRTRLEEQFF.

This clonotype was seen many times. The chain employs TRBV12-3 or TRBV12-4 and TRBJ2-1, with 7 bases aligning to TRBD2. Trimming cost V 5 bases and J 7 bases; bases outside gene matches: 11. This CDR3 contains 15 residues. CDR3 DNA: TGTGCCAGCAGTCCCGGCGGGAGATTAGGGAATGAGCAGTTCTTC. Translated, it gives CASSPGGRLGNEQFF.

The chain is built from TRBV20-1 and TRBJ2-1; TRBD2 might be the D (5 bases). CDR3 size: 13 residues. CDR1 is DFQATT, CDR2 SNEGSKA, per germline (reference sequence). Trimming cost V 4 bases and J 3 bases, with 10 bases left between them. The CDR3 DNA is TGCAGTGCTAAACCGACTATCTACAATGAGCAGTTCTTC. This encodes CSAKPTIYNEQFF.